Presented here are 18 T cell receptor beta chains from one specimen sequenced in a study of T cell repertoires in cytomegalovirus infection. MiXCR was run by TCRdb on the reads, yielding one entry per CDR3 protein. This sample yields some 220,000 distinct CDR3 sequences, of which roughly an eighth are seen a single time; 1.5% to 2% belongs to the top ten. Sample: PBMCs. The source of these receptors is a human donor in good health (CMV status not recorded). Some clones in this sample may be carry-over from other donors' samples.

This clonotype was observed many times. This chain links TRBV6-1 with TRBJ2-3; D assignment may be TRBD1 or TRBD2 (5 bases each). V lost 6 bases and J lost 3, with 13 bases in between. CDR1 and CDR2 (germline): MNHNS, SASEGT. The CDR3 extends over 14 amino acids. The CDR3 is CASSPTEGTDTQYF. CDR3 coding DNA: TGTGCCAGCAGCCCCACCGAGGGGACAGATACGCAGTATTTT.

At least ten counts were recorded for this clonotype. This sequence joins TRBV28 and TRBJ1-2, with 9 bases fitting TRBD1. This CDR3 has 15 residues. V dropped 4 bases and J dropped 2; count of bases not matched to a gene: 5. Looked up from germline, CDR1 is MDHEN and CDR2 is SYDVKM. The CDR3 bases are TGTGCCAGCAGTTCGCCCGGACAGGGGAACTATGGCTACACCTTC. Its protein product is CASSSPGQGNYGYTF.

This clonotype was observed a few times. The V gene is TRBV19, the J gene TRBJ2-1, with TRBD2 matching 8 bases. CDR3 size: 16 residues. V shed 5 bases, J shed 1 base, and the junction held 7 bases outside the gene matches. CDR1 is LNHDA, CDR2 SQIVND, per germline (reference sequence). CDR3 region: CASSLAGGYSYNEQFF. The CDR3 bases are TGTGCCAGTAGTTTGGCGGGGGGCTATTCCTACAATGAGCAGTTCTTC.

This clonotype was seen at least ten times. The CDR3 DNA follows: TGCAGTGCTCTACCGCGGGCGGACACTGAAGCTTTCTTT. Encoded protein: CSALPRADTEAFF. J is TRBJ1-1 and V is TRBV20-1, with D unresolved. CDR3 size: 13 residues. Germline lookup yields CDR1 DFQATT and CDR2 SNEGSKA (reference sequence). Trimming pared 5 bases from V and 3 bases from J, leaving 13 bases between.

Many counts were recorded for this clonotype. The V call is TRBV2, the J call TRBJ1-5; 11 bases fit TRBD1. There are 14 residues in the CDR3. Unmatched junction bases numbered 5, after V lost 8 bases and J lost 5 bases. Germline V CDR1 and CDR2: SNHLY, FYNNEI. The CDR3 sequence: CASGKDRGHQPQHF. The CDR3 nucleotides are TGTGCCAGCGGCAAGGACAGGGGGCATCAGCCCCAGCATTTT.

The chain couples TRBV6-4 to TRBJ1-3; 7 nucleotides agree with TRBD1. Germline CDR1 and CDR2: MRHNA and SNTAGT. Germline trimming cut 6 bases from V and 3 bases from J; bases unmatched to any gene: 11. The CDR3 contains 16 residues. The CDR3 coding sequence is TGTGCCAGCAGATACAGGGGTGACAATATTGGAAACACCATATATTTT. Translation gives CASRYRGDNIGNTIYF.

Note on this clonotype: At one end the junction does not follow the germline gene, possibly because of a read error. The chain is built from TRBV5-5 and TRBJ2-2; D is perhaps TRBD2 (5 bases). The CDR3 extends over 15 amino acids. Germline lookup yields CDR1 SGHKS and CDR2 YYEKEE (reference sequence). CDR3 DNA sequence: TGTGCCAGCAGCTTGGAGGGAGTCGGCACCAGGGAGCTGTTTTTT. Its protein is CASSLEGVGTRELFF.

With regard to this clonotype: The junction shows a germline mismatch at one end, possibly a read error. The V gene is TRBV12-5, the J gene TRBJ1-6, with TRBD1 matching over 9 bases. This CDR3 contains 15 residues. CDR1 is LGHNT and CDR2 is FRNRAP in the germline V gene. For the CDR3, the DNA is TGTGCTAGTGGTTTTGACAGGGGGGGAAATTCACACCTCCACTTT. This sequence encodes CASGFDRGGNSHLHF.

This sequence joins TRBV4-1 and TRBJ1-3, with 7 nucleotides matching TRBD1. V shed 1 base and J 0 bases; nucleotides not matched to a gene: 6. This CDR3 is 17 amino acids long. Germline loops: CDR1 MGHRA, CDR2 YSYEKL. CDR3 sequence (DNA): TGCGCCAGCAGCCAAGCCCCCGACAGGGACTCTGGAAACACCATATATTTT. Its protein product is CASSQAPDRDSGNTIYF.

This clonotype came up many times. The CDR3 loop is CASSSQGNPYEQYF. CDR3 nucleotides: TGTGCCAGCAGCTCGCAGGGGAACCCCTACGAGCAGTACTTC. This chain connects TRBV7-8 to TRBJ2-7; D is perhaps TRBD1 (6 bases). The CDR3 totals 14 residues. Trimming cost V 4 bases and J 2 bases, with 12 bases left between them. The germline V gene has CDR1 SGHVS and CDR2 FQNEAQ.

The sample holds many counts of this clonotype. The chain joins TRBV7-2 to TRBJ2-7; 7 nucleotides line up with TRBD2. V was pared by 5 bases and J by 7 bases, with 2 bases of the junction left unmatched. Germline values: CDR1 SGHTA, CDR2 FQGNSA. This CDR3 is built from 11 residues. CDR3 coding DNA: TGTGCCAGCAGCCGGGAGGTGGAGCAGTACTTC. Translation gives CASSREVEQYF.

This clonotype was seen many times. The chain has TRBV20-1 and TRBJ2-7; TRBD2 aligns across 12 bases. The length of the CDR3 is 14 residues. J lost 2 bases, V lost 6 bases, and 5 bases had no gene match. Germline CDR1 and CDR2: DFQATT and SNEGSKA (reference sequence). CDR3 in DNA: TGCAGTGCCAAGACTAGCGGGAGCACCTACGAGCAGTACTTC. This translates into CSAKTSGSTYEQYF.

This clonotype was detected many times. The chain joins TRBV28 to TRBJ2-2; 7 nucleotides align to TRBD2. Germline values: CDR1 MDHEN, CDR2 SYDVKM. The CDR3 loop spans 15 amino acids. V lost 8 bases to trimming and J lost 5 bases; unmatched junction nucleotides: 11. Written as DNA, the CDR3 is TGTGCCAGCCGAACAAGCGGGGTGCAAACCGGGGAGCTGTTTTTT. Translated: CASRTSGVQTGELFF.

This clonotype was seen many times. The chain carries TRBV6-4 and TRBJ2-1; D is tentatively TRBD1 or TRBD2 (5 bases each). Trimming stripped 6 bases from V and 6 bases from J, with 18 bases between. CDR3 length: 15 amino acids. Germline CDR1 reads MRHNA; CDR2 reads SNTAGT. The CDR3 here is CASSPTSGTGNEQFF. The CDR3 bases are TGTGCCAGCAGCCCTACTTCCGGGACGGGCAATGAGCAGTTCTTC.

The chain uses TRBV19 and TRBJ1-5; the match to TRBD1 covers 9 bases. V was pared by 3 bases and J by 2 bases, with 11 bases of the junction left unmatched. CDR1 and CDR2 (germline): LNHDA, SQIVND (reference sequence). The CDR3 is 18 amino acids. The CDR3 nucleotides are TGTGCCAGTAGTATGGGGACAGGGAGACTAGGAGGCAATCAGCCCCAGCATTTT. It is translated as CASSMGTGRLGGNQPQHF. Variable domain in full (rest from reference TRBV19 and TRBJ1-5): DGGITQSPKYLFRKEGQNVTLSCEQNLNHDAMYWYRQDPGQGLRLIYYSQIVNDFQKGDIAEGYSVSREKKESFPLTVTSAQKNPTAFYLCASSMGTGRLGGNQPQHFGDGTRLSIL.

This clonotype was recorded many times. The V call is TRBV6-1, the J call TRBJ1-5; D gene unclear. The V gene lost 6 bases and the J gene lost 3 bases, with 12 bases spanning the gap. The germline gives CDR1 MNHNS, CDR2 SASEGT. The CDR3 loop spans 14 amino acids. CDR3 in DNA: TGTGCCAGCAGCTCAAAGGGTGCCAATCAGCCCCAGCATTTT. Protein sequence: CASSSKGANQPQHF.

This clonotype was recorded at least ten times. One end of the junction varies from germline; a read error may be responsible. This chain links TRBV7-2 with TRBJ2-2; TRBD2 agrees at 10 bases. Germline-derived CDR1 and CDR2 are SGHTA and FQGNSA. This CDR3 comprises 16 residues. Here the CDR3 DNA reads TGTGCCAGCAGTTTAGCGGGGGGCCGGAGCACCGGGGAGCTGTTTTTT. As protein: CASSLAGGRSTGELFF.

Ten or more counts support this clonotype. V and J are TRBV12-3 or TRBV12-4 and TRBJ1-5, with unresolved D. V lost 2 bases and J 3 bases, leaving 14 bases between the germline ends. The CDR3 runs 16 residues. CDR3 amino acids: CASSLSGFIDNQPQHF. CDR3 nucleotide sequence: TGTGCCAGCAGTTTAAGCGGGTTCATTGACAATCAGCCCCAGCATTTT.